This record covers a single T cell receptor beta chain. Antigen unknown. The entry originates in a study of long-term antiretroviral therapy in people with HIV. Samples were assayed with immunoSEQ v3.0 at survey level. TCRdb keeps only in-frame clones here, not all; method: immunoSEQ multiplex PCR. The sample consists of roughly 17,000 clones, approximately 95% of them appearing once. Trimming removed 6 bases from V and 0 bases from J, with 11 bases in between. Germline CDR1 reads MRHNA; CDR2 reads SNTAGT. The CDR3 length is 14 residues. Study results and caveats: Dominance of pre-ART expanded clones persisted, fluctuating and often declining after ART. No data on ART adherence, viral resistance or therapy changes. ART preceded a rise in diversity that nonetheless stayed lower than in transplant donor controls.

This sequence originates from a man aged 30 to 45 with HIV. The sequences come from unsorted PBMCs, collected around 10 years after starting antiretroviral therapy. This chain links TRBV6-4 with TRBJ1-1; D perhaps matches TRBD1 (6 bases). The CDR3 bases are TGTGCCAGCAGCAAGGACAGACTGAACACTGAAGCTTTCTTT. This gives the protein CASSKDRLNTEAFF.